These 20 T cell receptor beta chains were sequenced from one sample in a study of T cell responses to AZD1222 COVID-19 vaccine (dated by TCRdb to the early 2020s). What the time point label conveys for this sample: about 28 days (+/-7) after the second vaccine dose. Sample treatment or condition, as interpreted from the label and publication: meningococcal conjugate vaccine given as trial control. The method behind the library was the immunoSEQ multiplex PCR assay. In its TCRdb copy, this immuneACCESS table keeps in-frame sequences only and misses some clones. Where compared with another copy, unresolved V genes explain less than half of these, and the others have no known cause. Recorded for this sample are approximately 180,000 clones; roughly nine tenths of them occurred a single time. The ten largest clones add up to less than 4.5% of the sample. The sequenced sample was peripheral blood, obtained 28 days after the second dose of the MenACWY control vaccine. Source of these receptors: an adult who received the MenACWY meningococcal vaccine as a control.

The rearrangement joins TRBV19 to TRBJ2-1; 10 bases map to TRBD2. The CDR3 loop spans 16 amino acids. J gave up 2 bases and V 9 bases, and 10 bases lay outside the gene matches. Germline CDR1 is LNHDA and CDR2 is SQIVND (reference sequence). CDR3 region: CASPRDTSGAYNEQFF. DNA for the CDR3: TGTGCCAGCCCCCGCGACACTAGCGGGGCCTACAATGAGCAGTTCTTC.

The rearrangement uses TRBV6-5 and TRBJ1-2, with D perhaps TRBD1 (6 bases). V was pared by 6 bases and J by 3 bases, with 11 bases between. Per germline, CDR1 MNHEY and CDR2 SVGAGI. This CDR3 has 13 residues. The DNA for the CDR3 is TGTGCCAGCAGCGCAGGGGAGGACTATGGCTACACCTTC. Its translation: CASSAGEDYGYTF.

The chain has TRBV19 and TRBJ1-1; 12 nucleotides match TRBD1. The ends lost 6 bases at V and 6 bases at J; junction bases unmatched: 5. CDR1 LNHDA and CDR2 SQIVND come from the germline V gene (reference sequence). The CDR3 totals 14 residues. The CDR3 bases are TGTGCCAGTAGGGGACAGGGGGCATCCGCTGAAGCTTTCTTT. It encodes CASRGQGASAEAFF. The whole variable domain, filled in from reference TRBV19 and TRBJ1-1, reads DGGITQSPKYLFRKEGQNVTLSCEQNLNHDAMYWYRQDPGQGLRLIYYSQIVNDFQKGDIAEGYSVSREKKESFPLTVTSAQKNPTAFYLCASRGQGASAEAFFGQGTRLTVV.

The V gene is TRBV7-9, the J gene TRBJ1-5; possible D gene TRBD1, 6 bases. Germline V lookup: CDR1 SEHNR, CDR2 FQNEAQ (reference sequence). The length of the CDR3 is 14 residues. V lost 5 bases, J lost 1 base, and 9 bases lay in between. The CDR3 bases are TGTGCCAGCAGCAGGGGGGACAGCAATCAGCCCCAGCATTTT. Residues: CASSRGDSNQPQHF.

The chain carries TRBV7-2 and TRBJ2-7, with D maybe TRBD1 (6 bases). The CDR3 is 14 amino acids. Deletions cut 6 bases from V and 0 bases from J, with 12 bases between. Germline assignment: CDR1 SGHTA and CDR2 FQGNSA. CDR3: CASRMRQVSYEQYF. CDR3 DNA: TGTGCCAGCAGAATGAGACAGGTCTCCTACGAGCAGTACTTC.

The chain has TRBV28 and TRBJ1-3; a weak D match, TRBD1 (6 bases). V lost 6 bases and J lost 0, with 21 bases in between. CDR1 and CDR2 from the germline V gene are MDHEN and SYDVKM. The CDR3 runs to 18 residues. Here the CDR3 DNA reads TGTGCCAGCAGGTCTACCCCCGGGGGCGGACACTCTGGAAACACCATATATTTT. Translating gives CASRSTPGGGHSGNTIYF.

The V call is TRBV15, the J call TRBJ2-1; no reliable D call. The germline V and J ends were trimmed by 3 bases and 11 bases, with 14 bases remaining between them. CDR1 LNHNV and CDR2 YYDKDF come from the germline V gene (reference sequence). CDR3 length: 13 amino acids. The CDR3 DNA reads as TGTGCCACCAGCAGTAATACTGACGGAAAGCAGTTCTTC. Protein sequence: CATSSNTDGKQFF.

The chain combines TRBV29-1 with TRBJ1-2; D remains unclear. V lost 3 bases to trimming and J lost 6 bases, with 2 bases between them. CDR1 is SQVTM, CDR2 ANQGSEA, per germline. The length of the CDR3 is 9 residues. CDR3 nucleotides: TGCAGCGTTGATAATGGCTACACCTTC. As protein: CSVDNGYTF.

This clone was seen more than once but under ten times. The chain joins TRBV5-8 to TRBJ2-7; 7 bases fit TRBD1. The germline V gene encodes CDR1 SGHTS and CDR2 YDEGEE. The ends lost 2 bases at V and 3 bases at J; junction bases unmatched: 5. The length of the CDR3 is 14 residues. CDR3 in amino acids: CASSLSGTDYEQYF. The DNA for the CDR3 is TGTGCCAGCAGCTTATCCGGGACAGACTACGAGCAGTACTTC.

The chain's CDR3 is CASSWTRDEQYF. Here the CDR3 DNA reads TGTGCCAGCAGTTGGACTAGGGACGAGCAGTACTTC. The V and J genes are TRBV6-2 or TRBV6-3 and TRBJ2-7, with 7 bases fitting TRBD2. The CDR3 runs to 12 residues. The V segment lost 4 bases and the J segment 5 bases; nucleotides outside the gene matches: 2. Germline V CDR1 and CDR2: MNHEY, SVGEGT.

The chain couples TRBV5-5 to TRBJ1-4; D unresolved. V gave up 2 bases and J gave up 7 bases, with 15 bases separating them. In germline, CDR1 is SGHKS, CDR2 YYEKEE (reference sequence). CDR3 length equals 15 residues. As DNA, the CDR3 is TGTGCCAGCAGCTTAACGGCGGCTTTTGGTGAAAAACTGTTTTTT. Translating gives CASSLTAAFGEKLFF.

The chain uses TRBV6-4 and TRBJ2-5, with D tentatively TRBD1 (5 bases). This CDR3 has 13 residues. Trimming stripped 5 bases from V and 5 bases from J, with 12 bases between. CDR1 is MRHNA and CDR2 is SNTAGT in the germline V gene. CDR3 in DNA: TGTGCCAGCAGTATCAGGGTTTGGGAGACCCAGTACTTC. It specifies CASSIRVWETQYF.

The chain recombines TRBV14 with TRBJ1-4, with D possibly being TRBD1 (5 bases). The germline CDR1 and CDR2 sequences are SGHDN and FVKESK. Trimming stripped 0 bases from V and 8 bases from J, with 16 bases between. The CDR3 runs 16 residues. CDR3 residues: CASSQERRGLYEKLFF. The CDR3 DNA reads as TGTGCCAGCAGCCAAGAAAGGAGGGGACTATACGAAAAACTGTTTTTT.

The J gene is TRBJ2-1, the V gene TRBV6-1; D is unresolved. The V and J ends lost 0 bases and 15 bases respectively, with 24 bases between them. CDR1 and CDR2 from the germline V gene are MNHNS and SASEGT. This CDR3 spans 16 amino acids. The CDR3 nucleotides read TGTGCCAGCAGTGAAGCGCTAGAGTACTTACCGGGCCTGGGGTTCTTC. Translated, it gives CASSEALEYLPGLGFF.

The CDR3, as DNA: TGCAGTGCTAGAATGACCTACGAGCAGTACTTC. Its protein product is CSARMTYEQYF. J is TRBJ2-7 and V is TRBV20-1, with D uncertain. The germline V gene has CDR1 DFQATT and CDR2 SNEGSKA (reference sequence). There are 11 residues in the CDR3. V was shortened by 2 bases and J by 2 bases, with 4 bases between the two germline ends.

The chain has TRBV10-2 and TRBJ2-1; tentatively, D is TRBD1 or TRBD2 (5 bases each). The length of the CDR3 is 14 residues. V was shortened by 10 bases and J by 7 bases, with 20 bases between the two germline ends. Germline V gene lookup returns CDR1 WSHSY and CDR2 SAAADI. Here the CDR3 DNA reads TGCGCCACCATGACAGAGGGCGGAGTGAATGAGCAGTTCTTC. This encodes CATMTEGGVNEQFF.

The chain employs TRBV5-1 and TRBJ1-3; D is possibly TRBD1 (5 bases). The CDR3 loop spans 14 amino acids. CDR1 and CDR2 from the germline V gene are SGHRS and YFSETQ. The V and J ends lost 5 bases and 1 base respectively, with 10 bases between them. The CDR3 DNA is TGCGCCAGCAGAACCGGGACGTCTGGAAACACCATATATTTT. Translated, it gives CASRTGTSGNTIYF. Variable domain in full (rest from reference TRBV5-1 and TRBJ1-3): KAGVTQTPRYLIKTRGQQVTLSCSPISGHRSVSWYQQTPGQGLQFLFEYFSETQRNKGNFPGRFSGRQFSNSRSEMNVSTLELGDSALYLCASRTGTSGNTIYFGEGSWLTVV.

The gene calls are TRBV7-9 and TRBJ2-7; TRBD1 matches at 7 bases. Unmatched junction bases numbered 3, after V lost 4 bases and J lost 6 bases. Germline assignment: CDR1 SEHNR and CDR2 FQNEAQ (reference sequence). This CDR3 has 12 residues. Here the CDR3 reads CASSSGTAEQYF. CDR3 nucleotide sequence: TGTGCCAGCAGCTCCGGGACAGCCGAGCAGTACTTC.

The rearrangement joins TRBV30 to TRBJ1-3; D is undetermined. CDR3 length: 13 amino acids. With 7 bases removed from V and 2 bases from J, the gap between germline ends came to 12 bases. Germline CDR1 is GTSNPN and CDR2 is SVGIG (reference sequence). The CDR3 DNA reads TGTGCCTCCGTTGCCCAGGCTGGAAACACCATATATTTT. Its protein is CASVAQAGNTIYF.

This chain links TRBV28 with TRBJ2-1; TRBD2 is a possible D gene (6 bases). CDR1 is MDHEN, CDR2 SYDVKM, per germline. Trimming stripped 7 bases from V and 6 bases from J, with 10 bases between. The CDR3 totals 12 residues. The CDR3 protein is CASTLARNEQFF. Written as DNA, the CDR3 is TGTGCCAGCACGCTAGCGCGCAATGAGCAGTTCTTC. Full variable domain (remainder filled in from reference TRBV28 and TRBJ2-1): DVKVTQSSRYLVKRTGEKVFLECVQDMDHENMFWYRQDPGLGLRLIYFSYDVKMKEKGDIPEGYSVSREKKERFSLILESASTNQTSMYLCASTLARNEQFFGPGTRLTVL.